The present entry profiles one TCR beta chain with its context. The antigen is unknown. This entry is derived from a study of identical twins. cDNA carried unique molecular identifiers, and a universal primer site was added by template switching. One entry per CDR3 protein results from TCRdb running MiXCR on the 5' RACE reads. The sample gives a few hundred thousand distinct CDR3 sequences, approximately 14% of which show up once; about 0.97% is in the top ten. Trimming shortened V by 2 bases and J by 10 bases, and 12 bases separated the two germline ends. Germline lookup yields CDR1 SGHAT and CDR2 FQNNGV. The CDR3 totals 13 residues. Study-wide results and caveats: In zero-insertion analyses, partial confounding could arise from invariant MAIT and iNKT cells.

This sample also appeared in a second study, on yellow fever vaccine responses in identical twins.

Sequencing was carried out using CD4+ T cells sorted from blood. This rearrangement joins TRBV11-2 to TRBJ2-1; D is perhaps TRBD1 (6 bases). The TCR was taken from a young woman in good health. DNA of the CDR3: TGTGCCAGCAGCTTAACTCTTGGGACAGAGCAGTTCTTC. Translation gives CASSLTLGTEQFF.